This TCR beta chain appears in the sequencing data of a study of CD8 T cells in ankylosing spondylitis. In the case of this clonotype: Its cognate antigen is unknown.

Quantitative barcoded 5'-RACE was used to prepare TCR beta libraries. TCRdb called the 5' RACE reads again in MiXCR, with one record for every CDR3 protein. This repertoire shows under 950,000 distinct CDR3 sequences, about 20% found once; its top ten account for roughly a fifth. Study findings and constraints: Significant enrichment of disease-linked clones was reportedly seen in matched ankylosing spondylitis synovial fluid. Ankylosing spondylitis blood appeared to carry a characteristic TCR beta motif of seven to nine highly homologous variants. Earlier authors reported some of these motif variants in reactive arthritis synovial fluid and blood.

The CDR3 has 17 amino acids. Trimming took 4 bases from V and 1 from J; bases not matched to a gene: 11. The germline gives CDR1 SGHRS, CDR2 YFSETQ. This chain uses TRBV5-1 with TRBJ2-1; 7 bases are shared with TRBD2. The clonotype was recovered from a male donor with ankylosing spondylitis. The sample taken for sequencing was blood, either unsorted or a sorted T cell fraction (not recorded which). The DNA of the CDR3 is TGCGCCAGCAGCCCTGTTAGGGCCGGGGGGTCCTACAATGAGCAGTTCTTC. Translation gives CASSPVRAGGSYNEQFF.